What follows is one T cell receptor (beta chain) and its context. These data come from a study of shared clonotypes between healthy human individuals. At the level of the study: Each donor had three CD4 naive, three CD4 memory, two CD8 naive and one CD8 memory plate.

Trimming removed 0 bases from V and 8 bases from J; junction bases left unmatched: 4. This CDR3 is 14 amino acids long. The germline gives CDR1 MNHEY, CDR2 SVGAGI. Each replicate PCR on the sorted subsets used around 200 ng DNA (approximately 33,000 T cell genomes). The protocol was immunoSEQ multiplex PCR, while the TCRdb copy is restricted to in-frame clones and leaves out a portion. Of around 2,100,000 clones listed, about 95% are singletons. CD45RO negativity and positive selection for CCR7 defined naive CD8 cells, a population that excluded terminally differentiated effector memory CD45RA+ cells.

The sequence derives from a man in his late teens or twenties in good health. The source material was naive CD8+ T cells sorted from blood. The genes are TRBV6-5 and TRBJ1-2; the match to TRBD1 covers 9 bases. The DNA for the CDR3 is TGTGCCAGCAGTTACTCTACAGGGGGCGAAGGCTACACCTTC. Translated: CASSYSTGGEGYTF.